These 21 T cell receptor beta chains originate from one sample sequenced in a study of cytomegalovirus exposure and HLA in healthy donors. Vbeta (60) and Jbeta (13) primers were used in the PCR. Here immunoSEQ multiplex PCR was the method, and the copy in TCRdb shows in-frame clones only, minus some. The repertoire holds about 100,000 clones, over 55% seen once, with 16% in the top ten. Specimen: PBMCs. Source of these receptors: a woman aged 18-30 years in good health and CMV-seropositive.

The chain has TRBV7-9 and TRBJ2-5, with TRBD1 identical over 7 bases. In germline, CDR1 is SEHNR, CDR2 FQNEAQ (reference sequence). With V trimmed by 6 bases and J by 2 bases, 6 bases remained unmatched. CDR3 size: 14 residues. Written as DNA, the CDR3 is TGTGCCAGCAGGACCGGGACAGCACAAGAGACCCAGTACTTC. It translates to CASRTGTAQETQYF.

The CDR3 nucleotides read TGTGCCACCAGCGACCGGACGACAGGGGATCATAGCAATCAGCCCCAGCATTTT. As protein: CATSDRTTGDHSNQPQHF. This sequence joins TRBV15 and TRBJ1-5, with 8 positions matching TRBD1. Looked up from germline, CDR1 is LNHNV and CDR2 is YYDKDF (reference sequence). Trimming cost V 5 bases and J 0 bases; bases outside gene matches: 12. CDR3 length equals 18 residues.

CDR3 sequence: CASSVRGSWGYTF. Here the CDR3 DNA reads TGTGCCAGCAGCGTCCGGGGGAGTTGGGGCTACACCTTC. V and J are TRBV9 and TRBJ1-2; weak D call: TRBD1 (5 bases). The V end was cut by 2 bases, the J end by 8 bases, with 13 bases between. The CDR3 runs 13 residues. The germline CDR1 and CDR2 sequences are SGDLS and YYNGEE.

This clone was detected only a few times. The chain recombines TRBV5-4 with TRBJ2-1, with 8 bases fitting TRBD1. The V and J ends lost 6 bases and 5 bases, in that order; junction bases with no gene match: 4. Germline CDR1 and CDR2: SGHNT and YYREEE (reference sequence). This CDR3 contains 13 residues. The CDR3 sequence: CASNQQGDNEQFF. The CDR3 DNA follows: TGTGCCAGCAACCAACAGGGGGACAATGAGCAGTTCTTC.

V and J are TRBV4-3 and TRBJ1-1, with D possibly being TRBD1 (5 bases). The CDR3 sequence is 13 residues long. Germline assignment: CDR1 LGHNA and CDR2 YSLEER. V lost 2 bases and J lost 8, with 12 bases in between. CDR3 DNA sequence: TGCGCCAGCAGCCAAATTCAGGGAACCGAAGCTTTCTTT. It codes for CASSQIQGTEAFF.

The rearrangement uses TRBV19 and TRBJ1-1; TRBD1 agrees at 8 bases. V lost 4 bases to trimming and J lost 6 bases; unmatched junction nucleotides: 4. This CDR3 contains 13 residues. Germline-derived CDR1 and CDR2 are LNHDA and SQIVND (reference sequence). The DNA for the CDR3 is TGTGCCAGTAGTACCCAGGGGGCCGCTGAAGCTTTCTTT. Translation: CASSTQGAAEAFF.

There are a few counts of this clone. The chain links TRBV6-1 to TRBJ2-7, with D uncertain. In germline, CDR1 is MNHNS, CDR2 SASEGT. This CDR3 spans 15 amino acids. V lost 3 bases to trimming and J lost 3 bases, with 15 bases between them. In DNA form, the CDR3 reads TGTGCCAGCAGTGATGTTCGGCAGGCCAACTACGAGCAGTACTTC. The encoded protein is CASSDVRQANYEQYF.

The count of this clone is one. The chain has TRBV5-6 and TRBJ2-1; 9 nucleotides agree with TRBD1. CDR1 is SGHDT and CDR2 is YYEEEE in the germline V gene. The CDR3 length is 17 residues. The V segment lost 0 bases and the J segment 3 bases; nucleotides outside the gene matches: 7. CDR3 sequence reads: CASSLGRDREVYNEQFF. The CDR3, as DNA: TGTGCCAGCAGCTTGGGGCGGGACAGGGAGGTCTACAATGAGCAGTTCTTC.

The V and J genes are TRBV30 and TRBJ1-4; possible D gene TRBD1, 5 bases. V gave up 2 bases and J gave up 7 bases, with 11 bases separating them. The CDR3 has 13 residues. The germline V gene has CDR1 GTSNPN and CDR2 SVGIG (reference sequence). The CDR3 DNA sequence: TGTGCCTGGAGTTTGGGGCAGGGTGAAAAACTGTTTTTT. It specifies CAWSLGQGEKLFF.

The chain has TRBV15 and TRBJ2-5, with D tentatively TRBD2 (7 bases). Germline assignment: CDR1 LNHNV and CDR2 YYDKDF (reference sequence). The CDR3 loop spans 15 amino acids. V lost 0 bases and J lost 5, with 13 bases in between. The DNA for the CDR3 is TGTGCCACCAGCAGAGATGGGGGGGGGCTGGAGACCCAGTACTTC. Protein product: CATSRDGGGLETQYF.

The chain uses TRBV5-1 and TRBJ2-1, with D possibly matching TRBD1 (6 bases). Per the germline V gene, CDR1 is SGHRS and CDR2 is YFSETQ. The CDR3 is 15 residues long. V was clipped by 0 bases and J by 6 bases, with 13 bases between them. The CDR3 loop reads CASSLVQGNGNEQFF. CDR3 nucleotides: TGCGCCAGCAGCTTGGTACAGGGTAATGGCAATGAGCAGTTCTTC.

The V and J genes are TRBV18 and TRBJ1-1; D gene uncertain. The CDR3 is 14 amino acids. V was shortened by 2 bases and J by 1 base, with 8 bases between the two germline ends. CDR1 and CDR2 (germline): KGHSH, LQKENI. The DNA for the CDR3 is TGTGCCAGCTCACCAGACTCAAGGAACACTGAAGCTTTCTTT. Protein: CASSPDSRNTEAFF.

The chain recombines TRBV30 with TRBJ1-1; D remains ambiguous. Germline V gene lookup returns CDR1 GTSNPN and CDR2 SVGIG (reference sequence). V gave up 6 bases and J gave up 3 bases, with 17 bases separating them. The CDR3 spans 14 residues. The CDR3 DNA follows: TGTGCCTGTACGACCGCGGGGATTTACACTGAAGCTTTCTTT. It encodes CACTTAGIYTEAFF.

V gene TRBV5-6 combines with J gene TRBJ2-7, with 7 nucleotides matching TRBD2. Germline loops: CDR1 SGHDT, CDR2 YYEEEE. The CDR3 has 14 amino acids. Trimming removed 5 bases from V and 4 bases from J; junction bases left unmatched: 9. CDR3 coding DNA: TGTGCCAGCAGTTATCCCGGAGCGGGGTACGAGCAGTACTTC. Its protein product is CASSYPGAGYEQYF.

This sequence joins TRBV19 and TRBJ1-6; D is uncertain. Trimming took off 3 bases at V and 7 bases at J, with 13 bases between the two ends. The CDR3 sequence is 15 residues long. CDR1 is LNHDA, CDR2 SQIVND, per germline (reference sequence). The CDR3 DNA sequence: TGTGCCAGTAGTATTGGTGGCAGTACGAATTCACCCCTCCACTTT. Its translation is CASSIGGSTNSPLHF. Supplemented by reference TRBV19 and TRBJ1-6, the full variable domain reads DGGITQSPKYLFRKEGQNVTLSCEQNLNHDAMYWYRQDPGQGLRLIYYSQIVNDFQKGDIAEGYSVSREKKESFPLTVTSAQKNPTAFYLCASSIGGSTNSPLHFGNGTRLTVT.

The chain uses TRBV19 and TRBJ1-4; 8 bases match TRBD1. The CDR3 runs 15 residues. V gave up 7 bases and J gave up 5 bases; unmatched junction bases: 9. Looked up from germline, CDR1 is LNHDA and CDR2 is SQIVND (reference sequence). In nucleotides, the CDR3 is TGTGCCAGTACCCAGGGACAGGTGAAAAATGAAAAACTGTTTTTT. It codes for CASTQGQVKNEKLFF.

The gene calls are TRBV4-1 and TRBJ1-5; tentatively, D is TRBD1 (6 bases). This CDR3 comprises 14 residues. The germline V and J ends were trimmed by 2 bases and 6 bases, with 11 bases remaining between them. Per the germline V gene, CDR1 is MGHRA and CDR2 is YSYEKL. CDR3: CASSQYRVGQPQHF. For the CDR3, the DNA is TGCGCCAGCAGCCAATACAGGGTTGGTCAGCCCCAGCATTTT.

This clone has a handful of counts. J is TRBJ2-3 and V is TRBV7-2; tentative D call: TRBD2 (5 bases). V was shortened by 6 bases and J by 3 bases, with 16 bases between the two germline ends. This CDR3 comprises 15 residues. The V gene's germline CDR1 is SGHTA and CDR2 FQGNSA. This chain's CDR3 is CASSPSGGGTDTQYF. The CDR3, as DNA: TGTGCCAGCAGTCCCAGCGGAGGAGGTACAGATACGCAGTATTTT.

The CDR3 spells CATSRVRGGGGDYEQYF. In DNA form, the CDR3 reads TGTGCCACCAGCAGAGTGAGGGGCGGGGGAGGGGACTACGAGCAGTACTTC. The chain links TRBV15 to TRBJ2-7; 7 nucleotides align to TRBD2. This CDR3 comprises 17 residues. Trimming cost V 1 base and J 3 bases; bases outside gene matches: 12. Germline CDR1 LNHNV, CDR2 YYDKDF (reference sequence).

This chain connects TRBV25-1 to TRBJ2-4; possibly TRBD1 for D (6 bases). V lost 2 bases, J lost 3 bases, and 11 bases lay in between. The CDR3 runs to 15 residues. Per germline, CDR1 MGHDK and CDR2 SYGVNS. The CDR3 region has the DNA TGTGCCAGCAGTGAAAGTTCAGGGGTCAAAAACATTCAGTACTTC. Protein product: CASSESSGVKNIQYF. The full variable domain, its missing parts supplied by reference TRBV25-1 and TRBJ2-4, is EADIYQTPRYLVIGTGKKITLECSQTMGHDKMYWYQQDPGMELHLIHYSYGVNSTEKGDLSSESTVSRIRTEHFPLTLESARPSHTSQYLCASSESSGVKNIQYFGAGTRLSVL.

J is TRBJ2-7 and V is TRBV14; 8 nucleotides align to TRBD1. V lost 6 bases to trimming and J lost 6 bases; unmatched junction nucleotides: 7. From germline, CDR1 is SGHDN and CDR2 FVKESK. This CDR3 comprises 13 residues. The CDR3 loop reads CASSYDRGLEQYF. CDR3 in DNA: TGTGCCAGCAGTTATGACAGGGGTCTCGAGCAGTACTTC.